This is a list of T cell receptor beta chains from one sample in a study of blood T cell repertoires in COVID-19. TCRdb's copy holds only in-frame clones and misses some; the assay was immunoSEQ multiplex PCR. The sample carries 80,000 or so clones, 90% to 95% recorded once. Source material: peripheral blood. All receptors come from a woman in her forties or fifties in a cohort sampled during active COVID-19. CDR3s include the opening cysteine and the closing phenylalanine or tryptophan.

v_call	j_call	cdr3_aa
TRBV6-5	TRBJ1-2	CASSYERRQGYTF
TRBV5-1	TRBJ1-2	CASSLGQGAYGYTF
TRBV3-1/TRBV3-2	TRBJ1-1	CASSQGGVGTEAFF
TRBV18	TRBJ1-3	CASSPPYSGNTIYF
TRBV10-3	TRBJ2-7	CAISELGTVPYEQYF
TRBV6-6	TRBJ2-3	CASKGLGGDTDTQYF
TRBV3-1/TRBV3-2	TRBJ1-3	CASSQVTGTGNTIYF
TRBV28	TRBJ1-2	CASSLRDTFYGYTF
TRBV18	TRBJ1-4	CASTRQGTANEKLFF
TRBV4-1	TRBJ2-7	CASSQGPGTGPTYEQYF
TRBV10-3	TRBJ1-5	CATQGTGDGNQPQHF
TRBV5-4	TRBJ1-2	CASSLNTNYGYTF
TRBV13	TRBJ2-1	CASSLGTREGFLYNEQFF
TRBV5-1	TRBJ2-5	CASSWDRGQSWTQYF
TRBV2	TRBJ2-7	CASSERQGVYEQYF
TRBV27	TRBJ2-7	CASSHGSRYGFSLYEQYF
TRBV13	TRBJ2-1	CASSSRLAGDNEQFF
TRBV7-9	TRBJ2-5	CASRGGTGDQETQYF
TRBV19	TRBJ1-5	CASSGTGSGQPQHF
TRBV2	TRBJ2-2	CARVKDSANTGELFF